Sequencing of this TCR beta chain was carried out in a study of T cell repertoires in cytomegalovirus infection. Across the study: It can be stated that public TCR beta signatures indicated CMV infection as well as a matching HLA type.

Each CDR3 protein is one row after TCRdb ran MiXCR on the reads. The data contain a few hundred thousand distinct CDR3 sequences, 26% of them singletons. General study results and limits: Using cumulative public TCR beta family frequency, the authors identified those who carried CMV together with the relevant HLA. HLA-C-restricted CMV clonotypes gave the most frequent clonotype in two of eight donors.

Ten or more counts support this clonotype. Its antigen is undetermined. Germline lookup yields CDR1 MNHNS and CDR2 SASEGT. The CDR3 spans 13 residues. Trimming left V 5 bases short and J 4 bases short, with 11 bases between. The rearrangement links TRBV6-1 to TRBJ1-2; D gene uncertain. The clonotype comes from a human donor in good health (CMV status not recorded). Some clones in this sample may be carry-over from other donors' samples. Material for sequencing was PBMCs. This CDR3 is CASSPNPLYGYTF. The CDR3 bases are TGTGCCAGCAGTCCCAATCCCCTCTATGGCTACACCTTC.